This T cell receptor beta chain came from a study of T cell responses to AZD1222 COVID-19 vaccine. CDR1 SQVTM and CDR2 ANQGSEA come from the germline V gene. V shed 6 bases and J 5 bases; nucleotides not matched to a gene: 5. The CDR3 spans 12 residues. Data came from immunoSEQ multiplex PCR; TCRdb stores just in-frame clones and leaves some out. The sample gives some 150,000 clones, roughly 88% of which show up once; 3% to 3.5% is in the top ten. The receptor was isolated from an adult in good health. The sample was peripheral blood, taken on day 0 of MenACWY control vaccination. The rearrangement links TRBV29-1 to TRBJ1-1; 8 nucleotides line up with TRBD1. Here the CDR3 reads CSVTTGVTEAFF. The CDR3 DNA follows: TGCAGCGTCACGACAGGGGTGACTGAAGCTTTCTTT.